The clone carrying this T cell receptor (beta chain) was seen just once. Assay: immunoSEQ multiplex PCR; the TCRdb copy retains only in-frame clones and omits some. Of some 400,000 clones in the sample, roughly 92% are singletons; the top ten hold over 0.7%. Germline-derived CDR1 and CDR2 are MNHEY and SVGAGI. J gave up 5 bases and V 10 bases, and 10 bases lay outside the gene matches. CDR3 length: 13 amino acids. This sample is drawn from a study of blood T cell repertoires in COVID-19. J is TRBJ1-1 and V is TRBV6-5; TRBD1 aligns across 7 bases. The specimen was PBMCs or T cells enriched from blood (not recorded which). This TCR came from a woman aged 35 to 49 who had been exposed to COVID-19. CDR3 in amino acids: CATLTGAWTEAFF. CDR3 sequence (DNA): TGTGCCACCCTTACAGGGGCGTGGACTGAAGCTTTCTTT.